One sample yielded the 28 T cell receptor beta chains listed below, sequenced in a study of neurological immune-mediated disorders. TCRdb passed the 5' RACE reads through MiXCR, listing each CDR3 protein once. Of around 10,000 distinct CDR3 sequences in the sample, roughly 21% were seen once. The specimen sequenced was CD8+ T cells from blood. All receptors come from a woman aged 55-69 years with HTLV-1-associated myelopathy (HAM/TSP).

The chain recombines TRBV9 with TRBJ2-3, with a possible D match to TRBD2 (6 bases). Trimming cost V 4 bases and J 6 bases, with 18 bases left between them. The CDR3 totals 15 residues. Germline V CDR1 and CDR2: SGDLS, YYNGEE. The CDR3 reads CASSSSGGALDTQYF. The CDR3, as DNA: TGTGCCAGCAGCAGTAGCGGAGGGGCGTTGGATACGCAGTATTTT.

Ten or more counts support this clonotype. The chain joins TRBV20-1 to TRBJ2-3; perhaps TRBD1 as D (6 bases). The CDR3 totals 14 residues. Germline CDR1 reads DFQATT; CDR2 reads SNEGSKA (reference sequence). The V end lost 7 bases, the J end lost 5 bases, and 19 bases lay between the germline ends. CDR3 DNA: TGCAGTGTTAGGATACAGGGCCTTATAGATACGCAGTATTTT. It specifies CSVRIQGLIDTQYF.

The sample holds many counts of this clonotype. The rearrangement links TRBV5-1 to TRBJ2-7, with D maybe TRBD1 (6 bases). Per the germline V gene, CDR1 is SGHRS and CDR2 is YFSETQ. V was clipped by 3 bases and J by 7 bases, with 14 bases between them. This CDR3 comprises 13 residues. This CDR3 reads CASSSTGSGEQYF. CDR3 in DNA: TGCGCCAGCAGCTCCACAGGGTCGGGAGAGCAGTACTTC. The full variable domain, completed using reference TRBV5-1 and TRBJ2-7, is KAGVTQTPRYLIKTRGQQVTLSCSPISGHRSVSWYQQTPGQGLQFLFEYFSETQRNKGNFPGRFSGRQFSNSRSEMNVSTLELGDSALYLCASSSTGSGEQYFGPGTRLTVT.

This clonotype occurred many times. The rearrangement uses TRBV11-2 and TRBJ2-7; a weak D match, TRBD1 (5 bases). This CDR3 has 11 residues. V lost 5 bases and J lost 5, with 7 bases in between. Germline V gives CDR1 SGHAT, CDR2 FQNNGV. CDR3 DNA sequence: TGTGCCAGCAGCGAAGGGGACGAGCAGTACTTC. The encoded protein is CASSEGDEQYF.

This clonotype showed up many times. The gene calls are TRBV6-5 and TRBJ2-1, with D possibly being TRBD2 (6 bases). Trimming pared 5 bases from V and 10 bases from J, leaving 12 bases between. Germline loops: CDR1 MNHEY, CDR2 SVGAGI. CDR3 size: 12 residues. The CDR3 DNA reads TGTGCCAGCAGTCCGCGGGGCGAAGAGCAGTTCTTC. It is translated as CASSPRGEEQFF.

This clonotype was counted at least ten times. The chain combines TRBV5-1 with TRBJ2-7; no clear D. Germline CDR1 is SGHRS and CDR2 is YFSETQ. CDR3 length: 14 residues. Between the trimmed V and J ends, which lost 2 bases and 7 bases, there was a span of 16 bases. The DNA for the CDR3 is TGCGCCAGCAGCTTTGGTCGGCCAGATGGGGAGCAGTACTTC. It encodes CASSFGRPDGEQYF.

This clonotype was found many times. J is TRBJ2-7 and V is TRBV20-1; TRBD1 matches at 9 bases. Unmatched junction bases numbered 4, after V lost 3 bases and J lost 1 base. Germline CDR1 DFQATT, CDR2 SNEGSKA (reference sequence). This CDR3 has 14 residues. The CDR3 nucleotides are TGCAGTGCTAGTCGACAGGGGGTATCCTACGAGCAGTACTTC. Translation gives CSASRQGVSYEQYF.

This clonotype was seen repeatedly, ten times or more. The chain is built from TRBV19 and TRBJ2-7; tentatively, D is TRBD1 (6 bases). In germline, CDR1 is LNHDA, CDR2 SQIVND (reference sequence). The CDR3 sequence is 15 residues long. Trimming cost V 7 bases and J 3 bases, with 19 bases left between them. CDR3 in DNA: TGTGCCAGTAAAGCGACAGGCTTCGGGAACTACGAGCAGTACTTC. This gives the protein CASKATGFGNYEQYF.

This clonotype came up many times. The chain combines TRBV6-5 with TRBJ2-7, with 9 bases aligning to TRBD2. The ends lost 2 bases at V and 2 bases at J; junction bases unmatched: 10. This CDR3 comprises 17 residues. Germline V gives CDR1 MNHEY, CDR2 SVGAGI. In DNA form, the CDR3 reads TGTGCCAGCAGTTACGAGGTAGCGGGGGAAACGACCTACGAGCAGTACTTC. Translating gives CASSYEVAGETTYEQYF.

This clonotype has at least ten counts. The rearrangement links TRBV27 to TRBJ1-1; D gene ambiguous. With 5 bases removed from V and 9 bases from J, the gap between germline ends came to 19 bases. Germline assignment: CDR1 MNHEY and CDR2 SMNVEV (reference sequence). There are 14 residues in the CDR3. The CDR3 nucleotides read TGTGCCAGCAGTCCTACCTCCCCTGTCAAGAAAGCTTTCTTT. Amino acid sequence: CASSPTSPVKKAFF.

This clonotype was counted ten times or more. The chain uses TRBV5-6 and TRBJ2-3; unclear D gene. The germline V gene encodes CDR1 SGHDT and CDR2 YYEEEE. Trimming removed 1 base at V and 0 bases at J, with 12 bases between. The CDR3 length is 16 residues. CDR3 DNA: TGTGCCAGCAGCTTGATTGGCAGGATGAGCACAGATACGCAGTATTTT. Translating gives CASSLIGRMSTDTQYF.

This clonotype showed up many times. The chain has TRBV29-1 and TRBJ2-1; D unclear. V lost 7 bases to trimming and J lost 5 bases, with 15 bases between them. The CDR3 has 13 amino acids. The V gene's germline CDR1 is SQVTM and CDR2 ANQGSEA. The CDR3 reads CSAFTPQDNEQFF. The CDR3 bases are TGCAGCGCGTTCACCCCCCAGGACAATGAGCAGTTCTTC.

By share of the sample, this clonotype is medium-sized. The J gene is TRBJ2-3, the V gene TRBV6-4, with D unresolved. From germline, CDR1 is MRHNA and CDR2 SNTAGT. The CDR3 has 13 residues. The V end lost 10 bases, the J end lost 2 bases, and 13 bases lay between the germline ends. The CDR3 reads CATSATNTDTQYF. CDR3 coding DNA: TGTGCCACCTCCGCAACTAACACAGATACGCAGTATTTT.

This rearrangement joins TRBV20-1 to TRBJ2-1, with D perhaps TRBD2 (7 bases). The CDR3 has 14 amino acids. Deletions cut 5 bases from V and 6 bases from J, with 17 bases between. Germline V CDR1 and CDR2: DFQATT, SNEGSKA (reference sequence). The CDR3 loop is CSAPHGGAANEQFF. In DNA form, the CDR3 reads TGCAGTGCTCCCCATGGGGGGGCGGCCAATGAGCAGTTCTTC.

Ten or more counts support this clonotype. The chain has TRBV20-1 and TRBJ2-7; no reliable D call. The CDR3 has 12 residues. Germline CDR1 reads DFQATT; CDR2 reads SNEGSKA (reference sequence). Trimming removed 6 bases from V and 8 bases from J, with 17 bases in between. The DNA for the CDR3 is TGCAGTGCGGCAATCCCCTACGTCCAGCAGTACTTC. Residues: CSAAIPYVQQYF.

The rearrangement links TRBV7-2 to TRBJ2-7; D is possibly TRBD2 (6 bases). The CDR3 length is 17 residues. Trimming took off 1 base at V and 7 bases at J, with 23 bases between the two ends. Germline CDR1 is SGHTA and CDR2 is FQGNSA. CDR3 DNA sequence: TGTGCCAGCAGCTTAGACCGGGCCAGGGAGGTGGCGGGGGAGCAGTACTTC. Translated: CASSLDRAREVAGEQYF.

This clonotype appeared many times. The CDR3 sequence: CASGGVSGNTEAFF. CDR3 sequence (DNA): TGTGCCAGCGGGGGAGTGTCTGGGAACACTGAAGCTTTCTTT. The genes are TRBV2 and TRBJ1-1, with D perhaps TRBD1 (5 bases). This CDR3 is built from 14 residues. The V gene lost 8 bases and the J gene lost 1 base, with 14 bases spanning the gap. Germline V gives CDR1 SNHLY, CDR2 FYNNEI.

The chain uses TRBV20-1 and TRBJ2-7, with 8 bases fitting TRBD2. CDR1 DFQATT and CDR2 SNEGSKA come from the germline V gene (reference sequence). The CDR3 runs to 14 residues. The V gene end was trimmed by 5 bases and the J gene end by 7 bases; junction bases not matched to a gene: 13. The CDR3 DNA follows: TGCAGTGCTGGCCTCGGGGGGGCACGAGGAGAGCAGTACTTC. Amino acids: CSAGLGGARGEQYF.

By proportion, this clonotype is medium-sized. V usage is TRBV25-1 and J usage is TRBJ2-5; D may be TRBD1 (5 bases). The V gene's germline CDR1 is MGHDK and CDR2 SYGVNS. This CDR3 is 14 amino acids long. Trimming took off 1 base at V and 3 bases at J, with 9 bases between the two ends. CDR3 residues: CASSEWGHEETQYF. CDR3 sequence (DNA): TGTGCCAGCAGTGAATGGGGCCATGAAGAGACCCAGTACTTC. Variable domain in full (rest from reference TRBV25-1 and TRBJ2-5): EADIYQTPRYLVIGTGKKITLECSQTMGHDKMYWYQQDPGMELHLIHYSYGVNSTEKGDLSSESTVSRIRTEHFPLTLESARPSHTSQYLCASSEWGHEETQYFGPGTRLLVL.

This clonotype is medium-sized (0.01 to 0.1%). The rearrangement uses TRBV5-1 and TRBJ1-1; 11 nucleotides agree with TRBD1. J gave up 4 bases and V 0 bases, and 2 bases lay outside the gene matches. CDR3 length: 15 amino acids. The germline CDR1 and CDR2 sequences are SGHRS and YFSETQ. This CDR3 is CASSLGGTGGTEAFF. The CDR3 DNA follows: TGCGCCAGCAGCTTGGGCGGGACAGGGGGCACTGAAGCTTTCTTT.

This clonotype has a count of ten or more. The chain couples TRBV5-1 to TRBJ2-1; no definite D call. There are 14 residues in the CDR3. Trimming stripped 4 bases from V and 2 bases from J, with 10 bases between. Germline-derived CDR1 and CDR2 are SGHRS and YFSETQ. The CDR3 protein is CASSDTDTYNEQFF. The CDR3 DNA reads as TGCGCCAGCAGCGATACAGATACCTACAATGAGCAGTTCTTC.

This clonotype has a count of ten or more. The gene calls are TRBV20-1 and TRBJ1-5, with D uncertain. Trimming stripped 0 bases from V and 8 bases from J, with 8 bases between. The CDR3 runs 12 residues. CDR1 DFQATT and CDR2 SNEGSKA come from the germline V gene (reference sequence). The CDR3 spells CSAREGGEPQHF. The DNA for the CDR3 is TGCAGTGCTAGAGAGGGAGGAGAGCCCCAGCATTTT.

This clonotype was picked up many times. This rearrangement joins TRBV6-5 to TRBJ1-5; TRBD1 matches at 8 bases. V lost 5 bases and J lost 5; bases outside the gene matches: 8. CDR3 length equals 15 residues. Germline assignment: CDR1 MNHEY and CDR2 SVGAGI. Here the CDR3 DNA reads TGTGCCAGCAGTCTAGGACAGGGCGGTCATCAGCCCCAGCATTTT. It is translated as CASSLGQGGHQPQHF.

The V call is TRBV30, the J call TRBJ1-1; D not certain. The germline V gene encodes CDR1 GTSNPN and CDR2 SVGIG (reference sequence). V shed 0 bases and J shed 0 bases, with 8 bases lying between them. This CDR3 contains 14 residues. The CDR3 nucleotides read TGTGCCTGGAGTGTACAAAGCATGAACACTGAAGCTTTCTTT. Translated, it gives CAWSVQSMNTEAFF.

This clonotype was seen many times. The chain is built from TRBV20-1 and TRBJ1-6; D remains ambiguous. V lost 3 bases to trimming and J lost 10 bases, with 13 bases between them. The germline CDR1 and CDR2 sequences are DFQATT and SNEGSKA (reference sequence). The CDR3 has 13 amino acids. CDR3 protein: CSARDLEGSPLHF. The CDR3 region has the DNA TGCAGTGCTAGGGACCTCGAAGGGTCACCCCTCCACTTT.

This clonotype is judged large. J is TRBJ2-7 and V is TRBV9; D gene uncertain. Germline V gene lookup returns CDR1 SGDLS and CDR2 YYNGEE. The CDR3 is 14 residues long. The germline V and J ends were trimmed by 0 bases and 0 bases, with 7 bases remaining between them. The CDR3 DNA reads as TGTGCCAGCAGCGTAGGTGTCTACTCCTACGAGCAGTACTTC. As protein: CASSVGVYSYEQYF.

This clonotype was seen repeatedly, ten times or more. J is TRBJ2-1 and V is TRBV5-1; D unclear. Germline-derived CDR1 and CDR2 are SGHRS and YFSETQ. Trimming stripped 0 bases from V and 4 bases from J, with 8 bases between. CDR3 length equals 14 residues. CDR3 amino acids: CASSLAQLYNEQFF. The CDR3 coding sequence is TGCGCCAGCAGCTTGGCGCAGCTTTACAATGAGCAGTTCTTC.

This clonotype has at least ten counts. This sequence joins TRBV7-9 and TRBJ2-1; a weak D match, TRBD2 (6 bases). CDR1 is SEHNR, CDR2 FQNEAQ, per germline (reference sequence). The V end lost 2 bases, the J end lost 9 bases, and 11 bases lay between the germline ends. There are 13 residues in the CDR3. The CDR3 protein is CASSLIAGGEQFF. The DNA for the CDR3 is TGTGCCAGCAGCTTAATTGCCGGGGGTGAGCAGTTCTTC.